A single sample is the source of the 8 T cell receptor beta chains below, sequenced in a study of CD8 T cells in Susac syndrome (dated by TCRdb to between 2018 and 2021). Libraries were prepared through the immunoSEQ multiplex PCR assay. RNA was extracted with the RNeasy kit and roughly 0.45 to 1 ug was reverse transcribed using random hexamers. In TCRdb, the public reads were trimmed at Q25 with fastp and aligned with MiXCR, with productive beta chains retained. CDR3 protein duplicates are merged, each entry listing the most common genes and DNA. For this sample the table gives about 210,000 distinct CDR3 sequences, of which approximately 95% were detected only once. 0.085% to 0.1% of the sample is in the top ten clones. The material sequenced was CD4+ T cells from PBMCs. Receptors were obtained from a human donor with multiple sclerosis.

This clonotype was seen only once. The CDR3 bases are TGCAGCGTGGTTGGTCTAGCGGGTCAAGAGACCCAGTACTTC. This sequence encodes CSVVGLAGQETQYF. This chain connects TRBV29-1 to TRBJ2-5, with 8 bases fitting TRBD2. CDR1 and CDR2 from the germline V gene are SQVTM and ANQGSEA. V trimming: 6 bases; J trimming: 2 bases; junction bases outside the gene matches: 8. This CDR3 spans 14 amino acids.

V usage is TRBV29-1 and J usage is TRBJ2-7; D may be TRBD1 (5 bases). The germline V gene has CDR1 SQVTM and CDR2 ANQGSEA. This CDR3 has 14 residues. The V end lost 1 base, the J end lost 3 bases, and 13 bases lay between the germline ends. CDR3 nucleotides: TGCAGCGTTGAAGCCGACACAGGCCACTACGAGCAGTACTTC. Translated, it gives CSVEADTGHYEQYF.

In DNA, the CDR3 is TGCAGCGTTGGCGGGACTCCTGAAGCTTTCTTT. It is translated as CSVGGTPEAFF. The V gene is TRBV29-1, the J gene TRBJ1-1; tentative D call: TRBD1 (5 bases). Per germline, CDR1 SQVTM and CDR2 ANQGSEA. The CDR3 runs to 11 residues. Trimming pared 4 bases from V and 6 bases from J, leaving 9 bases between.

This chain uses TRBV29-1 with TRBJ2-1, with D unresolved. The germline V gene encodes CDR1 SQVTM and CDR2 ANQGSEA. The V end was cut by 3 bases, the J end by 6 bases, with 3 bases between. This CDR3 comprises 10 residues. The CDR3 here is CSVDPNEQFF. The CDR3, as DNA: TGCAGCGTTGACCCCAATGAGCAGTTCTTC.

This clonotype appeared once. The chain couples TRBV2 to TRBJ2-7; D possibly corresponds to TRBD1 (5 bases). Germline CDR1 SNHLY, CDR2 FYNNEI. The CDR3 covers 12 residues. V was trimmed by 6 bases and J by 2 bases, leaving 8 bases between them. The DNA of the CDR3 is TGTGCCAGCAGGACAGAAGCCTACGAGCAGTACTTC. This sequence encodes CASRTEAYEQYF.

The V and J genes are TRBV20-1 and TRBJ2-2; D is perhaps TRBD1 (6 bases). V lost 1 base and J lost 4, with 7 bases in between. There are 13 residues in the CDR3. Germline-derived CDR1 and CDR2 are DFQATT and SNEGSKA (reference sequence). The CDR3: CSARGGGTGELFF. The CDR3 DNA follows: TGCAGTGCTAGAGGAGGGGGCACCGGGGAGCTGTTTTTT.

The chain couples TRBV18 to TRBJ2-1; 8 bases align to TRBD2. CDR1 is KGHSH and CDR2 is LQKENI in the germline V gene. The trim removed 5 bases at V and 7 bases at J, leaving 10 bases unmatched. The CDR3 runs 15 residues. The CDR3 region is CASSTSGRVQNEQFF. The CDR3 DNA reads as TGTGCCAGCTCAACAAGCGGGAGAGTCCAAAATGAGCAGTTCTTC.

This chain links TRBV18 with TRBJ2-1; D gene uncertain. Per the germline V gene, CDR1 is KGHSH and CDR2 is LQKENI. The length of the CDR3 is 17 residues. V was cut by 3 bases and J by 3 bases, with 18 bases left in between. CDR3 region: CASSPPGGSSYYNEQFF. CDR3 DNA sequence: TGTGCCAGCTCACCCCCGGGTGGCAGCAGTTACTACAATGAGCAGTTCTTC. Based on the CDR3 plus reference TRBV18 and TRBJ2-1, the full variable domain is NAGVMQNPRHLVRRRGQEARLRCSPMKGHSHVYWYRQLPEEGLKFMVYLQKENIIDESGMPKERFSAEFPKEGPSILRIQQVVRGDSAAYFCASSPPGGSSYYNEQFFGPGTRLTVL.